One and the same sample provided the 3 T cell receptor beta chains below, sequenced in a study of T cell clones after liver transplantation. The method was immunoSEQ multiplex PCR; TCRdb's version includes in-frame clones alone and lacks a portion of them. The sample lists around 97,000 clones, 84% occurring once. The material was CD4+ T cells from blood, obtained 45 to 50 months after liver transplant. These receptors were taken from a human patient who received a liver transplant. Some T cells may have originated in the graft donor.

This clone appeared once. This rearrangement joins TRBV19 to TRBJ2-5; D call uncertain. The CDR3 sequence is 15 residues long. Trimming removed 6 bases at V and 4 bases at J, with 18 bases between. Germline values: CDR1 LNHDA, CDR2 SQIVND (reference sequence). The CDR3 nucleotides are TGTGCCAGTAGACTCAGGCCCAGCGTAGGAGAGACCCAGTACTTC. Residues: CASRLRPSVGETQYF. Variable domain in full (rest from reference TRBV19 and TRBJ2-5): DGGITQSPKYLFRKEGQNVTLSCEQNLNHDAMYWYRQDPGQGLRLIYYSQIVNDFQKGDIAEGYSVSREKKESFPLTVTSAQKNPTAFYLCASRLRPSVGETQYFGPGTRLLVL.

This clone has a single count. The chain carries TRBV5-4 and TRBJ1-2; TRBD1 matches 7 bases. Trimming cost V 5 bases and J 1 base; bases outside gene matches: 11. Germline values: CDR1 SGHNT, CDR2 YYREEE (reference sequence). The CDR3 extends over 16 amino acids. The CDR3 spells CASSSPGQPFNYGYTF. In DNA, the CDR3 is TGTGCCAGCAGTTCCCCGGGACAGCCCTTTAACTATGGCTACACCTTC.

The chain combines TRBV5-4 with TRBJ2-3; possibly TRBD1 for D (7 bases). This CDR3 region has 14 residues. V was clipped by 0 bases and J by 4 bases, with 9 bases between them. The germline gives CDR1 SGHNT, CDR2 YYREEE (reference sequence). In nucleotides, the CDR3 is TGTGCCAGCAGCTTGGCCAGGGGGGCAGATACGCAGTATTTT. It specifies CASSLARGADTQYF.